This entry is about one T cell receptor (beta chain). This CDR3 has 16 residues. The V end was cut by 1 base, the J end by 0 bases, with 12 bases between. CDR1 is LNHDA and CDR2 is SQIVND in the germline V gene (reference sequence). The data derive from a study of technical replicates of blood from several donors. Assay used: immunoSEQ multiplex PCR; TCRdb lists only in-frame clones, some missing. This sample carries 55,000 to 60,000 clones, about 94% of them seen once, and the ten largest clones take 4.2%. The specimen was PBMCs. V usage is TRBV19 and J usage is TRBJ1-1; a weak D match, TRBD1 (5 bases). The sequence was obtained from a human donor in good health. Some clones in this sample may be carry-over from other donors' samples. This chain's CDR3 is CASSIVWRQLNTEAFF. CDR3 coding DNA: TGTGCCAGTAGTATAGTATGGCGACAGTTGAACACTGAAGCTTTCTTT.